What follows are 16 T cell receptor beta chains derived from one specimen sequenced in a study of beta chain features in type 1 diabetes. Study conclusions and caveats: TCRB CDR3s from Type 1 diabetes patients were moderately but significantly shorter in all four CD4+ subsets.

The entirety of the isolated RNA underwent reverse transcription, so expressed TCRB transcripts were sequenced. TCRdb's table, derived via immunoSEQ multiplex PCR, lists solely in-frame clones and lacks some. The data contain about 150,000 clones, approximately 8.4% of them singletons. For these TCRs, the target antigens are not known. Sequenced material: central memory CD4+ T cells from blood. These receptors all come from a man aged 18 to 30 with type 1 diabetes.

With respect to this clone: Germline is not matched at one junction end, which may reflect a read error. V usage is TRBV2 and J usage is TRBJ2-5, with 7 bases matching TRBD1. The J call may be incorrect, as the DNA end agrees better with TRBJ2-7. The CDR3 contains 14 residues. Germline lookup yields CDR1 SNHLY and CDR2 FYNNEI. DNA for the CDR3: TGTGCCAGCAGGGAAGACAGGGTTAGCTACGAGCAGTACTTC. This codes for CASREDRVSYEQYF.

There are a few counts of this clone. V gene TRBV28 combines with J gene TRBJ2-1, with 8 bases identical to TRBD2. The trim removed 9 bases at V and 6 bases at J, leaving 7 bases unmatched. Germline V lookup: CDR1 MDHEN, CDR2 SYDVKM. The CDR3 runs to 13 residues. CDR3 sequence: CASSTSVLNEQFF. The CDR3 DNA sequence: TGTGCCAGTTCGACTAGCGTACTCAATGAGCAGTTCTTC.

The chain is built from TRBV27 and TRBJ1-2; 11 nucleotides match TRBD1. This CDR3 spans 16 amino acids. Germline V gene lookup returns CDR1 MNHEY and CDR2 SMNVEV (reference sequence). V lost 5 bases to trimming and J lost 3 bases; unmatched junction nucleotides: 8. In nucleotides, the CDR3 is TGTGCCAGCAGTAGCCCCGGGACAGGGGGGTACTATGGCTACACCTTC. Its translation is CASSSPGTGGYYGYTF.

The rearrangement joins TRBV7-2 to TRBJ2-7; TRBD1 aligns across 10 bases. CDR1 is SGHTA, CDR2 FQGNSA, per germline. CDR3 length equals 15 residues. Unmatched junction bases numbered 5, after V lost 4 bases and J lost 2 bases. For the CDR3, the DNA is TGTGCCAGCAGCTACCGGACAGGGGGAACCTACGAGCAGTACTTC. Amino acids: CASSYRTGGTYEQYF. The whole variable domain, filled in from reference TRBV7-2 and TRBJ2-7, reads GAGVSQSPSNKVTEKGKDVELRCDPISGHTALYWYRQSLGQGLEFLIYFQGNSAPDKSGLPSDRFSAERTGGSVSTLTIQRTQQEDSAVYLCASSYRTGGTYEQYFGPGTRLTVT.

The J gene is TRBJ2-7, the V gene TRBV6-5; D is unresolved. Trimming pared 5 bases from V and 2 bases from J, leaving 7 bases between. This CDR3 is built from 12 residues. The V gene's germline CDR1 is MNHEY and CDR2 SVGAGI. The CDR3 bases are TGTGCCAGCAGTCCCTCTACCTACGAGCAGTACTTC. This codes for CASSPSTYEQYF.

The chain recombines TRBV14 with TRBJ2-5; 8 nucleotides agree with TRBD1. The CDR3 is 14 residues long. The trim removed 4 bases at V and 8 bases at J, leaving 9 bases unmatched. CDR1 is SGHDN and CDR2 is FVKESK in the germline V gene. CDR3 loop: CASSPRTGPGTQYF. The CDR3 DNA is TGTGCCAGCAGCCCCAGGACAGGGCCGGGTACCCAGTACTTC.

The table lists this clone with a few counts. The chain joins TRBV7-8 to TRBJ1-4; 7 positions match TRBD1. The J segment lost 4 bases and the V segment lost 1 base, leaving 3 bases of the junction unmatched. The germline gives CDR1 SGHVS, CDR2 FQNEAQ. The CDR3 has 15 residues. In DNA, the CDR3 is TGTGCCAGCAGCTTAGATGCAGGGGGTAATGAAAAACTGTTTTTT. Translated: CASSLDAGGNEKLFF.

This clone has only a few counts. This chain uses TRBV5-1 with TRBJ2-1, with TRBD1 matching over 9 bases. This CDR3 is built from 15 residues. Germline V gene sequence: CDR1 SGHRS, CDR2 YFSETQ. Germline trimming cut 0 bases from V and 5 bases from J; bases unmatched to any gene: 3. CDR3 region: CASSLDGQGHNEQFF. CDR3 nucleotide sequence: TGCGCCAGCAGCTTGGATGGACAGGGGCACAATGAGCAGTTCTTC.

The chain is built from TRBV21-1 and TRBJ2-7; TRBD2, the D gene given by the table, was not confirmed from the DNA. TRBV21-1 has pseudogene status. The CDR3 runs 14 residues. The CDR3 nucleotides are TGTGCCAGCAGCACCGCCGGGAGCGGATACGAGCAGTACTTC. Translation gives CASSTAGSGYEQYF.

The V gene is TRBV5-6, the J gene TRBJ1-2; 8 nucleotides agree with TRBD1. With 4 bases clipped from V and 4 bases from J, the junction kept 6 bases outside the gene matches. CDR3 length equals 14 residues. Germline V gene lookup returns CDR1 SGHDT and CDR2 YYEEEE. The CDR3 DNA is TGTGCCAGCAGCCGTGACAGGGGCCTCTATGGCTACACCTTC. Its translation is CASSRDRGLYGYTF.

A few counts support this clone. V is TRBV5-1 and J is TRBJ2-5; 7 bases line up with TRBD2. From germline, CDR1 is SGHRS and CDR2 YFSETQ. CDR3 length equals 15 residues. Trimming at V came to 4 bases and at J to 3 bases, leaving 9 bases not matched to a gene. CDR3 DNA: TGCGCCAGCAGCCTCCAAAGGGCGGGGGAAGAGACCCAGTACTTC. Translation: CASSLQRAGEETQYF.

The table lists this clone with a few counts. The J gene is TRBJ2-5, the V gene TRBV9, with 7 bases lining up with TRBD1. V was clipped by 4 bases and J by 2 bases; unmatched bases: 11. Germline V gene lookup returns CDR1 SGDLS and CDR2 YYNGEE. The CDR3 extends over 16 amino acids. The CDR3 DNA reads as TGTGCCAGCAGCCCCAGACAGGGATGGGAACAAGAGACCCAGTACTTC. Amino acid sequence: CASSPRQGWEQETQYF.

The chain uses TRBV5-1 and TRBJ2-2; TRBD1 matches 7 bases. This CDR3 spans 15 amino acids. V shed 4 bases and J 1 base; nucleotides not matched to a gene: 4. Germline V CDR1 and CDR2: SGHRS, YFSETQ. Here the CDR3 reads CASSDRTGNTGELFF. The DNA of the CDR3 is TGCGCCAGCAGCGACCGGACAGGGAACACCGGGGAGCTGTTTTTT.

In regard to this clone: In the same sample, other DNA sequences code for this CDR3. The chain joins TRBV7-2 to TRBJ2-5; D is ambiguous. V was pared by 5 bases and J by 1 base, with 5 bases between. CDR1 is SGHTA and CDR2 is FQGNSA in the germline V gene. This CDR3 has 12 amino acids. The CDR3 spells CASSPSQETQYF. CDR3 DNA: TGTGCCAGCAGCCCGTCCCAAGAGACCCAGTACTTC.

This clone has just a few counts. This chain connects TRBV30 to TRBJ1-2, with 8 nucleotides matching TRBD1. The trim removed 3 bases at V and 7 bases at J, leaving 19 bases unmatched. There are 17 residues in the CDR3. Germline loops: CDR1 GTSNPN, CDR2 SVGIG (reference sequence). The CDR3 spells CAWSLHRTGRGVGGYTF. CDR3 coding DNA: TGTGCCTGGAGCCTTCATAGGACAGGGAGAGGAGTAGGTGGCTACACCTTC.

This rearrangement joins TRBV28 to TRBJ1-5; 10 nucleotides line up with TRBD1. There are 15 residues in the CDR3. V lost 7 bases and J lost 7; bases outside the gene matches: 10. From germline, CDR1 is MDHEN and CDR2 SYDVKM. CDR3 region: CASMRDRGGGQPQHF. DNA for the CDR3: TGTGCCAGCATGCGGGACAGGGGTGGTGGACAGCCCCAGCATTTT.